This T cell receptor (beta chain) was documented in a study of blood T cell repertoires in COVID-19. Study context: Some COVID-19 samples were acute and others convalescent; all came from the United States, Italy and Spain. Sources were T cells, B-cell-depleted T cells, or PBMCs; the material itself was cDNA or gDNA.

Patients at the Seattle site were enrolled during active infection and followed longitudinally. Germline V gene data show CDR1 as DFQATT and CDR2 as SNEGSKA (reference sequence). The ends lost 3 bases at V and 5 bases at J; junction bases unmatched: 3. This CDR3 comprises 13 residues. Original analysis: Cell counts per sample came from amplifying reference gene primers. The table came from immunoSEQ multiplex PCR; TCRdb's copy has only in-frame clones and leaves some out. Clone size and the V and J calls come from that table; the DNA yielded D and trimming. The sample records roughly 160,000 clones, around 83% being singletons.

The J gene is TRBJ2-1, the V gene TRBV20-1; 8 nucleotides align to TRBD2. The sequence was obtained from a woman aged 45-65 years with COVID-19, enrolled during active disease. The sample was peripheral blood. The CDR3 bases are TGCAGTGCTAGTACTAGCGGTGACAATGAGCAGTTCTTC. Residues: CSASTSGDNEQFF.